The 20 T cell receptor beta chains given below trace back to one sample, sequenced in a study of memory CD8 T cells in hepatitis C reinfection. Time point here: late/post reinfection, 12 to 24 weeks after detection. Sorted cells were sequenced directly ex vivo without any in vitro expansion. Generated by immunoSEQ multiplex PCR, the TCRdb table keeps only in-frame clones and is missing some. The sample has tens of thousands of clones, roughly nine tenths seen once. Sequenced material: naive CD8+ T cells sorted from blood. The receptors come from a man between 18 and 29 years old with hepatitis C virus infection.

The CDR3 here is CASSGGTSGNEQYF. The CDR3 DNA sequence: TGTGCCAGCAGCGGCGGGACTAGCGGGAACGAGCAGTACTTC. The chain has TRBV5-4 and TRBJ2-7, with 13 bases lining up with TRBD2. V shed 4 bases and J 5 bases; nucleotides not matched to a gene: 3. This CDR3 contains 14 residues. Germline V gives CDR1 SGHNT, CDR2 YYREEE (reference sequence). The whole variable domain, remainder taken from reference TRBV5-4 and TRBJ2-7, is ETGVTQSPTHLIKTRGQQVTLRCSSQSGHNTVSWYQQALGQGPQFIFQYYREEENGRGNFPPRFSGLQFPNYSSELNVNALELDDSALYLCASSGGTSGNEQYFGPGTRLTVT.

This chain links TRBV27 with TRBJ1-4; TRBD1 is a possible D gene (6 bases). Trimming took 5 bases from V and 10 from J, leaving 20 bases between them. Germline CDR1 reads MNHEY; CDR2 reads SMNVEV (reference sequence). This CDR3 is built from 15 residues. In DNA, the CDR3 is TGTGCCAGCAGTCCATCGATTGGGGGAGGGGGAAAACTGTTTTTT. Protein: CASSPSIGGGGKLFF.

The gene calls are TRBV15 and TRBJ2-1, with 14 bases aligning to TRBD2. Germline CDR1 reads LNHNV; CDR2 reads YYDKDF (reference sequence). J lost 8 bases, V lost 4 bases, and 7 bases had no gene match. This CDR3 is built from 16 residues. The CDR3 sequence: CATSKGTSGSLYEQFF. The CDR3 DNA follows: TGTGCCACCAGCAAGGGGACTAGCGGGAGTTTATATGAGCAGTTCTTC.

In nucleotides, the CDR3 is TGTGCCAGCAGCTTGGACAGTGATACGCAGTATTTT. This translates into CASSLDSDTQYF. The genes are TRBV7-3 and TRBJ2-3; a possible D gene is TRBD1 (6 bases). Trimming left V 3 bases short and J 6 bases short, with 7 bases between. This CDR3 comprises 12 residues. From germline, CDR1 is SGHTA and CDR2 FQGTGA.

This clone was found a few times. The rearrangement joins TRBV7-8 to TRBJ2-3, with 13 bases matching TRBD2. This CDR3 has 15 amino acids. Germline loops: CDR1 SGHVS, CDR2 FQNEAQ. The trim removed 6 bases at V and 3 bases at J, leaving 3 bases unmatched. The CDR3 sequence: CASRRTSGRTDTQYF. CDR3 in DNA: TGTGCCAGCAGAAGGACTAGCGGGAGAACAGATACGCAGTATTTT.

This sequence joins TRBV5-1 and TRBJ2-3, with D tentatively TRBD2 (5 bases). The germline V gene encodes CDR1 SGHRS and CDR2 YFSETQ. V gave up 9 bases and J gave up 0 bases, with 17 bases separating them. This CDR3 has 15 amino acids. The CDR3 protein is CATSLGSSSTDTQYF. CDR3 DNA: TGCGCCACCTCCTTAGGGTCTAGCAGCACAGATACGCAGTATTTT.

This clone has just a few counts. This chain uses TRBV6-1 with TRBJ1-1; D gene unclear. Trimming shortened V by 3 bases and J by 0 bases, and 14 bases separated the two germline ends. CDR3 length equals 16 residues. The V gene's germline CDR1 is MNHNS and CDR2 SASEGT. CDR3 coding DNA: TGTGCCAGCAGTGACCGGGTCCACCTTTTGAACACTGAAGCTTTCTTT. Its protein is CASSDRVHLLNTEAFF.

The chain uses TRBV11-2 and TRBJ2-7, with TRBD2 matching over 10 bases. Germline V CDR1 and CDR2: SGHAT, FQNNGV. The CDR3 contains 17 residues. Unmatched junction bases numbered 7, after V lost 0 bases and J lost 2 bases. CDR3 loop: CASSLDDLAGDAYEQYF. The DNA for the CDR3 is TGTGCCAGCAGCTTAGACGACCTAGCGGGAGACGCCTACGAGCAGTACTTC.

The genes are TRBV28 and TRBJ1-1; 7 bases line up with TRBD1. From germline, CDR1 is MDHEN and CDR2 SYDVKM. CDR3 length equals 13 residues. The J segment lost 5 bases and the V segment lost 5 bases, leaving 5 bases of the junction unmatched. Here the CDR3 DNA reads TGTGCCAGCAGTACGGGGACAGAGACTGAAGCTTTCTTT. This encodes CASSTGTETEAFF.

The chain uses TRBV30 and TRBJ2-1, with 10 bases aligning to TRBD2. J was trimmed by 3 bases and V by 2 bases; bases with no gene match: 10. This CDR3 region has 17 residues. Germline V gene lookup returns CDR1 GTSNPN and CDR2 SVGIG (reference sequence). The CDR3 spells CAWSHHLAGVVYNEQFF. In DNA, the CDR3 is TGTGCCTGGAGTCACCATCTAGCGGGAGTGGTCTACAATGAGCAGTTCTTC.

V usage is TRBV27 and J usage is TRBJ1-2, with D tentatively TRBD1 (6 bases). Per germline, CDR1 MNHEY and CDR2 SMNVEV (reference sequence). Trimming removed 4 bases at V and 5 bases at J, with 14 bases between. This CDR3 comprises 14 residues. The CDR3, as DNA: TGTGCCAGCAGTTCTACAGGGAGCTGGTATGGCTACACCTTC. Translated, it gives CASSSTGSWYGYTF.

The genes are TRBV28 and TRBJ2-3; 8 bases fit TRBD1. CDR3 length: 16 amino acids. Germline values: CDR1 MDHEN, CDR2 SYDVKM. V dropped 5 bases and J dropped 3; count of bases not matched to a gene: 10. Here the CDR3 reads CASSQKQGVVTDTQYF. CDR3 sequence (DNA): TGTGCCAGCAGTCAAAAACAGGGGGTCGTAACAGATACGCAGTATTTT.

This chain links TRBV7-2 with TRBJ2-3; 11 bases match TRBD2. The CDR3 length is 17 residues. The germline gives CDR1 SGHTA, CDR2 FQGNSA. The V segment lost 5 bases and the J segment 4 bases; nucleotides outside the gene matches: 11. Written as DNA, the CDR3 is TGTGCCAGCAGCCCGCCACCGGGACTAGCGGAGTCAGATACGCAGTATTTT. Translation gives CASSPPPGLAESDTQYF.

The gene calls are TRBV28 and TRBJ2-5; the D is unclear. Per the germline V gene, CDR1 is MDHEN and CDR2 is SYDVKM. Trimming cost V 5 bases and J 5 bases, with 9 bases left between them. The CDR3 length is 12 residues. This CDR3 reads CASSRPGETQYF. The CDR3 coding sequence is TGTGCCAGCAGTCGACCCGGGGAGACCCAGTACTTC.

V and J are TRBV25-1 and TRBJ1-6; TRBD1 matches at 8 bases. Trimming took 5 bases from V and 7 from J; bases not matched to a gene: 1. The CDR3 length is 13 residues. Germline loops: CDR1 MGHDK, CDR2 SYGVNS. The CDR3 coding sequence is TGTGCCAGCAGTCGGACAGGGAATTCACCCCTCCACTTT. The encoded protein is CASSRTGNSPLHF. Drawing the rest from reference TRBV25-1 and TRBJ1-6, the complete variable domain is EADIYQTPRYLVIGTGKKITLECSQTMGHDKMYWYQQDPGMELHLIHYSYGVNSTEKGDLSSESTVSRIRTEHFPLTLESARPSHTSQYLCASSRTGNSPLHFGNGTRLTVT.

The chain combines TRBV13 with TRBJ2-1; 7 positions match TRBD1. The V and J ends lost 4 bases and 2 bases, in that order; junction bases with no gene match: 32. The CDR3 contains 24 residues. Looked up from germline, CDR1 is PRHDT and CDR2 is FYEKMQ (reference sequence). The CDR3 is CASSSISPEATGIGGKKPYNEQFF. As DNA, the CDR3 is TGTGCCAGCAGCTCTATAAGTCCCGAGGCCACCGGGATAGGGGGCAAGAAACCCTACAATGAGCAGTTCTTC.

In DNA, the CDR3 is TGCAGCGTTGCAACAGGGGGGAGCACAGATACGCAGTATTTT. Protein sequence: CSVATGGSTDTQYF. The rearrangement links TRBV29-1 to TRBJ2-3; 8 bases fit TRBD1. Germline V lookup: CDR1 SQVTM, CDR2 ANQGSEA. V trimming: 4 bases; J trimming: 0 bases; junction bases outside the gene matches: 3. The CDR3 length is 14 residues.

The chain is built from TRBV27 and TRBJ2-7; 12 bases map to TRBD2. CDR1 and CDR2 (germline): MNHEY, SMNVEV (reference sequence). Losses at the gene ends were 4 bases for V and 5 bases for J; bases not matched to a gene: 6. The CDR3 sequence is 15 residues long. The CDR3 nucleotides read TGTGCCAGCAGTTCCAGACTAGCGGGAGTGGACGAGCAGTACTTC. Amino acid sequence: CASSSRLAGVDEQYF.

The rearrangement links TRBV10-1 to TRBJ1-1, with 9 positions matching TRBD1. J was trimmed by 0 bases and V by 9 bases; bases with no gene match: 5. Germline V gives CDR1 WNHNN, CDR2 SYGVQD (reference sequence). The CDR3 sequence is 14 residues long. The CDR3 region is CARGQGKMNTEAFF. For the CDR3, the DNA is TGCGCCAGGGGACAGGGAAAAATGAACACTGAAGCTTTCTTT.

This rearrangement joins TRBV29-1 to TRBJ2-2, with D possibly being TRBD1 (6 bases). The CDR3 is 15 residues long. Trimming removed 0 bases at V and 3 bases at J, with 11 bases between. Germline V gives CDR1 SQVTM, CDR2 ANQGSEA. CDR3 sequence: CSVEDTGLDTGELFF. DNA of the CDR3: TGCAGCGTTGAAGATACAGGGTTGGACACCGGGGAGCTGTTTTTT.